These 5 T cell receptor beta chains share one sample of origin, sequenced in a study of T-cell reconstitution after alpha-beta-depleted transplantation in children. The authors prepared the TCRbeta library with unique molecular identifiers. Each CDR3 protein gets one entry after TCRdb re-called the PCR reads with MiXCR. The table lists a few hundred thousand distinct CDR3 sequences, around 27% of them singletons, with around a third in the top ten. This material consisted of PBMCs, taken before TCRalphabeta/CD19-depleted stem cell transplant. These receptors were obtained from a boy younger than two with Wiskott-Aldrich syndrome, due to receive a stem cell transplant.

This clonotype has only a few counts. The J gene is TRBJ2-3, the V gene TRBV5-1, with 8 bases fitting TRBD2. From germline, CDR1 is SGHRS and CDR2 YFSETQ. Losses at the gene ends were 4 bases for V and 3 bases for J; bases not matched to a gene: 10. The CDR3 extends over 16 amino acids. The DNA for the CDR3 is TGCGCCAGCAGCGGGCGGTTTAGCGGGATGACAGATACGCAGTATTTT. Its protein is CASSGRFSGMTDTQYF.

V is TRBV4-2 and J is TRBJ2-7; 7 bases map to TRBD2. This CDR3 has 17 residues. V dropped 0 bases and J dropped 2; count of bases not matched to a gene: 10. The V gene's germline CDR1 is LGHNA and CDR2 YNFKEQ. The CDR3 DNA reads TGTGCCAGCAGCCAAGATGTGTTAGCTAGCGGCGCCTACGAGCAGTACTTC. This codes for CASSQDVLASGAYEQYF.

A few counts support this clonotype. The chain carries TRBV5-1 and TRBJ2-7; perhaps D is TRBD1 or TRBD2 (5 bases each). Germline lookup yields CDR1 SGHRS and CDR2 YFSETQ. Trimming shortened V by 4 bases and J by 2 bases, and 10 bases separated the two germline ends. The CDR3 totals 13 residues. The CDR3 loop reads CASSGDAAYEQYF. CDR3 nucleotide sequence: TGCGCCAGCAGCGGGGACGCTGCCTACGAGCAGTACTTC.

This clonotype was found a few times. The chain has TRBV28 and TRBJ2-4, with D perhaps TRBD2 (5 bases). V dropped 5 bases and J dropped 0 bases, with 14 bases sitting between them. Germline V lookup: CDR1 MDHEN, CDR2 SYDVKM. The CDR3 runs 16 residues. The CDR3 DNA reads TGTGCCAGCAGTGGGCTAGGCGAGGGAGCCAAAAACATTCAGTACTTC. It encodes CASSGLGEGAKNIQYF.

This clonotype came up a few times. The genes are TRBV5-1 and TRBJ2-3; TRBD1 matches 7 bases. Germline V gene sequence: CDR1 SGHRS, CDR2 YFSETQ. The V segment lost 0 bases and the J segment 5 bases; nucleotides outside the gene matches: 6. The CDR3 spans 15 residues. CDR3 in amino acids: CASSLDRGHRDTQYF. For the CDR3, the DNA is TGCGCCAGCAGCTTGGACAGGGGCCATAGAGATACGCAGTATTTT.